This is a list of T cell receptor beta chains from one sample in a study of shared clonotypes between healthy human individuals. Clones were read by immunoSEQ multiplex PCR, and TCRdb kept only the in-frame ones, dropping some. The profile shows roughly 2 million clones, almost 96% of them singletons. Sequenced: naive CD4+ T cells sorted from blood. Receptors originate from a young man in good health. The CDR3 runs from the conserved cysteine through the conserved F or W. A D gene is named only where the DNA matches it firmly. Not all rows give a size; the values are once, few, many and, for expanded clones, a class.

j_gene: TRBJ1-4; d_gene: TRBD1; v_gene: TRBV7-3; abundance: once; len: 17; CDR3aa: CATRRDRGRLGIEKLFF; CDR3nt: TGTGCCACCCGAAGGGACAGGGGGCGATTGGGAATTGAAAAACTGTTTTTT
j_gene: TRBJ2-7; d_gene: -; v_gene: TRBV9; abundance: -; len: 20; CDR3aa: CASSVRWGSVFTMGSYEQYF; CDR3nt: TGTGCCAGCAGCGTAAGGTGGGGTTCGGTGTTTACCATGGGGTCCTACGAGCAGTACTTC
j_gene: TRBJ1-2; d_gene: -; v_gene: TRBV10-3; abundance: -; len: 12; CDR3aa: CATDGGQNGYTF; CDR3nt: TGTGCCACCGACGGTGGGCAAAATGGCTACACCTTC
j_gene: TRBJ2-6; d_gene: -; v_gene: TRBV9; abundance: -; len: 16; CDR3aa: CASSPRQHSGANVLTF; CDR3nt: TGTGCCAGCAGCCCAAGACAGCACTCTGGGGCCAACGTCCTGACTTTC
j_gene: TRBJ2-1; d_gene: TRBD1; v_gene: TRBV6-5; abundance: -; len: 14; CDR3aa: CASRQGQGVNEQFF; CDR3nt: TGTGCCAGCAGACAGGGACAGGGAGTCAATGAGCAGTTCTTC
j_gene: TRBJ2-7; d_gene: -; v_gene: TRBV14; abundance: -; len: 14; CDR3aa: CASSHRGGPYEQYF; CDR3nt: TGTGCCAGCAGCCACCGCGGAGGACCTTACGAGCAGTACTTC
j_gene: TRBJ1-6; d_gene: -; v_gene: TRBV7-8; abundance: few; len: 14; CDR3aa: CASSFDPFNSPLHF; CDR3nt: TGTGCCAGCAGCTTCGACCCTTTTAATTCACCCCTCCACTTT
j_gene: TRBJ2-7; d_gene: -; v_gene: TRBV5-1; abundance: -; len: 14; CDR3aa: CASSLGGRGPEQYF; CDR3nt: TGCGCCAGCAGCTTGGGGGGACGAGGTCCCGAGCAGTACTTC
j_gene: TRBJ1-4; d_gene: -; v_gene: TRBV29-1; abundance: few; len: 13; CDR3aa: CSAYTATNEKLFF; CDR3nt: TGCAGCGCTTACACCGCAACTAATGAAAAACTGTTTTTT
j_gene: TRBJ1-3; d_gene: -; v_gene: TRBV9; abundance: -; len: 14; CDR3aa: CASSVGGLGNTIYF; CDR3nt: TGTGCCAGCAGCGTAGGGGGGCTTGGAAACACCATATATTTT
j_gene: TRBJ2-2; d_gene: -; v_gene: TRBV2; abundance: -; len: 13; CDR3aa: CASREGGPGELFF; CDR3nt: TGTGCCAGCAGGGAGGGGGGACCCGGGGAGCTGTTTTTT
j_gene: TRBJ1-5; d_gene: -; v_gene: TRBV19; abundance: -; len: 13; CDR3aa: CASSPPRNQPQHF; CDR3nt: TGTGCCAGTAGCCCCCCTCGCAATCAGCCCCAGCATTTT
j_gene: TRBJ2-5; d_gene: TRBD2; v_gene: TRBV5-4; abundance: -; len: 14; CDR3aa: CASSFLLAGETQYF; CDR3nt: TGTGCCAGCAGCTTTTTACTAGCGGGAGAGACCCAGTACTTC
j_gene: TRBJ1-1; d_gene: TRBD1; v_gene: TRBV11-2; abundance: -; len: 16; CDR3aa: CASSSLGQGVGTEAFF; CDR3nt: TGTGCCAGCAGCTCCCTTGGACAGGGGGTGGGCACTGAAGCTTTCTTT
j_gene: TRBJ1-4; d_gene: TRBD1; v_gene: TRBV7-9; abundance: -; len: 17; CDR3aa: CASSPYIGDSLNEKLFF; CDR3nt: TGTGCCAGCAGCCCATATATTGGGGACAGCCTTAATGAAAAACTGTTTTTT
j_gene: TRBJ1-3; d_gene: -; v_gene: TRBV28; abundance: -; len: 16; CDR3aa: CASSTFRGGSGNTIYF; CDR3nt: TGTGCCAGCAGCACCTTCCGGGGGGGATCTGGAAACACCATATATTTT
j_gene: TRBJ2-7; d_gene: -; v_gene: TRBV5-7; abundance: -; len: 15; CDR3aa: CASSLSSGRNGEQYF; CDR3nt: TGTGCCAGCAGCTTGTCAAGCGGTCGAAACGGCGAGCAGTACTTC